The 25 T cell receptor beta chains in this list originate from one sample, sequenced in a study of T cell clonality in common variable immunodeficiency. Method: immunoSEQ multiplex PCR; TCRdb's copy keeps in-frame clones and lacks some. The data show under 60,000 clones, with none appearing a single time. Sequenced: peripheral blood mononuclear cells. These receptors all stem from a person between 18 and 75 years old in good health.

This clone was recorded many times. Read sequence stops 3 residues before the CDR3 end, and the germline J gene provides the missing end. This chain joins TRBV23-1 and TRBJ1-2; TRBD1 agrees at 9 bases. TRBV23-1 is identified as an open reading frame with a role that is uncertain. The CDR3 has 14 residues. Partial CDR3 DNA: TGCGCCAGCAGTCAGGGACAGGGACCAAGGGGC. Translating it yields CASSQGQGPRG. The full CDR3 protein reads CASSQGQGPRGYTF.

Concerning this clone itself: The sequenced fragment ends 3 residues before the CDR3 boundary, so the rest is inferred from the germline J gene. The chain is built from TRBV30 and TRBJ1-5; D is unclear. The CDR3 is made up of 15 amino acids. CDR1 GTSNPN and CDR2 SVGIG come from the germline V gene (reference sequence). CDR3 DNA (partial): TGTGCCTGGAAAAGAGCGGGAGGGCCGCTAGATCCC. Translating gives CAWKRAGGPLDP. The complete CDR3 protein is CAWKRAGGPLDPQHF.

This clone was detected many times. Read data end 3 residues before the CDR3 end; the end is taken from the germline J gene. This rearrangement joins TRBV20-1 to TRBJ1-1, with D tentatively TRBD1 (5 bases). Looked up from germline, CDR1 is DFQATT and CDR2 is SNEGSKA (reference sequence). V lost 4 bases and J 3 bases, leaving 18 bases between the germline ends. The CDR3 contains 15 residues. The CDR3 is CSATPPGWGDTEAFF. Partial CDR3 DNA: TGCAGTGCTACACCCCCGGGATGGGGGGACACTGAA.

This clone was counted at least ten times. The read ends 3 residues early relative to the CDR3; the germline J gene fills the gap. This chain links TRBV20-1 with TRBJ1-5; 9 positions match TRBD1. The V gene end was trimmed by 3 bases and the J gene end by 4 bases; junction bases not matched to a gene: 7. This CDR3 contains 15 residues. CDR1 is DFQATT and CDR2 is SNEGSKA in the germline V gene (reference sequence). This CDR3 is CSARQDRGENQPQHF. CDR3 bases read: TGCAGTGCTAGGCAGGACAGGGGAGAGAATCAGCCC.

In its sample, this clone was seen a few times. The CDR3 end falls 3 residues outside the read, so it is completed with the germline J gene. V usage is TRBV7-2 and J usage is TRBJ1-2; a possible D gene is TRBD1 (5 bases). The CDR3 runs to 13 residues. V was shortened by 1 base and J by 2 bases, with 5 bases between the two germline ends. The V gene's germline CDR1 is SGHTA and CDR2 FQGNSA. This CDR3 reads CASSLEGNYGYTF. The sequenced CDR3 bases are TGTGCCAGCAGCTTAGAGGGGAACTATGGC. The full variable domain, with the rest looked up from reference TRBV7-2 and TRBJ1-2, is GAGVSQSPSNKVTEKGKDVELRCDPISGHTALYWYRQSLGQGLEFLIYFQGNSAPDKSGLPSDRFSAERTGGSVSTLTIQRTQQEDSAVYLCASSLEGNYGYTFGSGTRLTVV.

This clone has at least ten counts. Read data end 3 residues before the CDR3 end; the end is taken from the germline J gene. This chain links TRBV19 with TRBJ2-7; 7 nucleotides agree with TRBD2. Trimming took 5 bases from V and 2 from J; bases not matched to a gene: 12. The CDR3 totals 16 residues. The germline V gene has CDR1 LNHDA and CDR2 SQIVND (reference sequence). CDR3: CASSFAAGEVPYEQYF. The covered CDR3 bases are TGTGCCAGTAGTTTCGCCGCGGGAGAGGTTCCCTACGAG.

Regarding this clone: The read terminates 3 residues before the CDR3 end, so the remaining end is supplied by the germline J gene. V and J are TRBV30 and TRBJ1-2; D is ambiguous. The germline CDR1 and CDR2 sequences are GTSNPN and SVGIG (reference sequence). The CDR3 is 13 residues long. The CDR3: CAWSVAGTDTYTF. The CDR3 bases that were read are TGTGCCTGGAGTGTAGCGGGCACAGATACC.

This clone came up many times. The read halts 3 residues ahead of the CDR3 end, with the missing end drawn from the germline J gene. The chain is built from TRBV4-2 and TRBJ2-7; 10 nucleotides line up with TRBD2. This CDR3 comprises 18 residues. CDR1 is LGHNA, CDR2 YNFKEQ, per germline. After removal of 2 bases from V and 6 bases from J, the junction contained 16 bases not matched to a gene. The DNA read from the CDR3 is TGTGCCAGCAGCCAACTGGGTTTTCGAGCGGGAGGGCCGGTCGAG. It encodes CASSQLGFRAGGPVE. The full CDR3 protein reads CASSQLGFRAGGPVEQYF.

This clone has a count of ten or more. The read finishes 3 residues shy of the CDR3 end, and the germline J gene is used to complete it. V is TRBV30 and J is TRBJ2-2; TRBD2 agrees at 8 bases. Germline CDR1 is GTSNPN and CDR2 is SVGIG (reference sequence). V shed 0 bases, J shed 1 base, and the junction held 10 bases outside the gene matches. This CDR3 region has 18 residues. CDR3 bases read: TGTGCCTGGAGTGTAGGCCTAGCGGGCCGGGGGAACACCGGGGAG. Encoded protein: CAWSVGLAGRGNTGE. The CDR3, in full, reads CAWSVGLAGRGNTGELFF.

This clone was found many times. The read is 3 residues too short to cover the CDR3 end, so that end is filled in from the germline J gene. This sequence joins TRBV2 and TRBJ2-7, with 8 bases aligning to TRBD1. The junction had 16 bases not matched to a gene; V was cut back by 7 bases and J by 5 bases. The CDR3 runs to 16 residues. Germline assignment: CDR1 SNHLY and CDR2 FYNNEI. The CDR3 is CASTEEARGRQNEQYF. The CDR3 bases that were read are TGTGCCAGCACCGAAGAGGCCAGGGGGCGCCAGAACGAG.

The sample holds many counts of this clone. The observed sequence ends 3 residues before the CDR3 terminus, with the missing tail filled in from the germline J gene. This chain links TRBV5-4 with TRBJ2-1; a weak D match, TRBD1 (5 bases). Germline values: CDR1 SGHNT, CDR2 YYREEE (reference sequence). The CDR3 is made up of 13 amino acids. The V end lost 6 bases, the J end lost 4 bases, and 11 bases lay between the germline ends. CDR3 protein: CASTVDTYNEQFF. The part of the CDR3 DNA that was read is TGTGCCAGCACCGTGGACACATACAATGAG.

This clone was detected a few times. The CDR3 goes on 3 residues after the read ends, and that part is filled in from the germline J gene. The rearrangement links TRBV30 to TRBJ1-5; D is ambiguous. The CDR3 length is 12 residues. In germline, CDR1 is GTSNPN, CDR2 SVGIG (reference sequence). V lost 2 bases and J lost 4, with 6 bases in between. CDR3 residues: CAWSPGNQPQHF. Partial CDR3 DNA: TGTGCCTGGAGTCCAGGTAATCAGCCC. The full variable domain, completed using reference TRBV30 and TRBJ1-5, is SQTIHQWPATLVQPVGSPLSLECTVEGTSNPNLYWYRQAAGRGLQLLFYSVGIGQISSEVPQNLSASRPQDRQFILSSKKLLLSDSGFYLCAWSPGNQPQHFGDGTRLSIL.

There are many counts of this clone. With the read ending 3 residues before the CDR3 end, the germline J gene is used to fill in that end. V and J are TRBV20-1 and TRBJ2-7, with TRBD1 matching over 9 bases. V gave up 2 bases and J gave up 2 bases; unmatched junction bases: 19. The CDR3 extends over 19 amino acids. CDR1 DFQATT and CDR2 SNEGSKA come from the germline V gene (reference sequence). The CDR3 bases that were read are TGCAGTGCTAGAATGTATGCCGGGACAGGGATTCGAGGGCCCTACGAG. This encodes CSARMYAGTGIRGPYE. The whole CDR3 protein reads CSARMYAGTGIRGPYEQYF.

This clone was picked up many times. The DNA ends 3 residues before the CDR3 does, and the rest of the CDR3 is filled in from the germline J gene. The chain has TRBV2 and TRBJ2-3; D is uncertain. The CDR3 is 13 residues long. Trimming took 9 bases from V and 4 from J, leaving 14 bases between them. From germline, CDR1 is SNHLY and CDR2 FYNNEI. The CDR3 protein is CASTLGLPDTQYF. The sequenced CDR3 bases are TGTGCCAGTACCCTTGGGCTGCCAGATACG.

This clone was seen at least ten times. The read ends 3 residues before the CDR3 terminus; that terminus is restored from the germline J gene. The same CDR3 also results from other DNA sequences found in this sample. V is TRBV19 and J is TRBJ2-5; D is possibly TRBD2 (7 bases). V lost 1 base to trimming and J lost 1 base, with 10 bases between them. In germline, CDR1 is LNHDA, CDR2 SQIVND (reference sequence). The CDR3 is made up of 15 amino acids. CDR3 DNA (partial): TGTGCCAGTAGTATAGGGGGGGGCTTCCAAGAGACC. Translating it yields CASSIGGGFQET. The complete CDR3 reads CASSIGGGFQETQYF.

This clone was found many times. The read comes to an end 3 residues before the CDR3 does, leaving the germline J gene to fill in the end. The rearrangement links TRBV30 to TRBJ1-1, with D hard to call. The CDR3 has 14 amino acids. Germline V gene lookup returns CDR1 GTSNPN and CDR2 SVGIG (reference sequence). V was clipped by 4 bases and J by 5 bases, with 17 bases between them. The chain's CDR3 is CAWKAADRRTEAFF. The DNA read from the CDR3 is TGTGCCTGGAAGGCGGCCGACCGTCGGACTGAA. The complete variable domain, with remaining parts taken from reference TRBV30 and TRBJ1-1, reads SQTIHQWPATLVQPVGSPLSLECTVEGTSNPNLYWYRQAAGRGLQLLFYSVGIGQISSEVPQNLSASRPQDRQFILSSKKLLLSDSGFYLCAWKAADRRTEAFFGQGTRLTVV.

This clone was recorded at least ten times. The read terminates 3 residues ahead of where the CDR3 ends, so the germline J gene completes it. The rearrangement links TRBV29-1 to TRBJ1-1; unclear D gene. The CDR3 runs 11 residues. V was trimmed by 5 bases and J by 1 base, leaving 5 bases between them. Germline CDR1 is SQVTM and CDR2 is ANQGSEA. The CDR3 bases that were read are TGCAGCGTTATTAAGAACACTGAA. It yields the protein CSVIKNTE. The CDR3 in full is CSVIKNTEAFF.

In its sample, this clone ranks as medium-sized. The sequenced fragment ends 3 residues before the CDR3 boundary, so the rest is inferred from the germline J gene. J is TRBJ2-5 and V is TRBV19; tentative D call: TRBD2 (6 bases). The ends were cut back, 3 bases at V and 4 bases at J, with 18 bases in the middle. This CDR3 has 16 amino acids. The germline V gene has CDR1 LNHDA and CDR2 SQIVND (reference sequence). The CDR3 sequence: CASSMLAGTRGETQYF. CDR3 bases read: TGTGCCAGTAGTATGCTTGCGGGAACCCGAGGAGAGACC.

In the case of this clone: The CDR3 extends 3 residues past the end of the read, so its final part is completed from the germline J gene. The V and J genes are TRBV5-6 and TRBJ1-5; D remains ambiguous. This CDR3 is 15 amino acids long. The germline CDR1 and CDR2 sequences are SGHDT and YYEEEE. V was trimmed by 1 base and J by 0 bases, leaving 8 bases between them. CDR3: CASSLRSYSNQPQHF. CDR3 bases read: TGTGCCAGCAGCTTGAGAAGCTATAGCAATCAGCCC.

This clone was recorded many times. CDR3 sequence: CASQEGGAGGYNEQFF. The CDR3 DNA, read in part, is TGTGCCAGCCAAGAGGGGGGCGCAGGGGGGTACAATGAG. This chain connects TRBV2 to TRBJ2-1; possible D gene TRBD1, 7 bases. The sequence runs out 3 residues before the end of the CDR3; the remainder is reconstructed from the germline J gene. Germline V lookup: CDR1 SNHLY, CDR2 FYNNEI. The V gene lost 8 bases and the J gene lost 4 bases, with 21 bases spanning the gap. This CDR3 is 16 amino acids long. Combining the CDR3 with reference TRBV2 and TRBJ2-1 gives the whole variable domain EPEVTQTPSHQVTQMGQEVILRCVPISNHLYFYWYRQILGQKVEFLVSFYNNEISEKSEIFDDQFSVERPDGSNFTLKIRSTKLEDSAMYFCASQEGGAGGYNEQFFGPGTRLTVL.

This clone appeared many times. The read stops 3 residues short of the end of the CDR3; the missing end is completed from the germline J gene. The chain is built from TRBV5-1 and TRBJ1-2; the match to TRBD1 covers 10 bases. Looked up from germline, CDR1 is SGHRS and CDR2 is YFSETQ. The V and J ends lost 0 bases and 5 bases, in that order; junction bases with no gene match: 1. The CDR3 sequence is 14 residues long. The CDR3 DNA, read in part, is TGCGCCAGCAGCTTGGGGACAGGGGGATATGGC. This encodes CASSLGTGGYG. The full CDR3 sequence reads CASSLGTGGYGYTF. Variable domain in full (rest from reference TRBV5-1 and TRBJ1-2): KAGVTQTPRYLIKTRGQQVTLSCSPISGHRSVSWYQQTPGQGLQFLFEYFSETQRNKGNFPGRFSGRQFSNSRSEMNVSTLELGDSALYLCASSLGTGGYGYTFGSGTRLTVV.

Many counts were recorded for this clone. Coverage ceases 3 residues before the CDR3 finishes, and the germline J gene fills in the end. The chain recombines TRBV2 with TRBJ2-6; 7 bases line up with TRBD2. Germline lookup yields CDR1 SNHLY and CDR2 FYNNEI. V gave up 7 bases and J gave up 2 bases; unmatched junction bases: 5. This CDR3 has 15 residues. CDR3 DNA, as far as it was read: TGTGCCAGCATGGCGGGAGAGGCTGGGGCCAACGTC. This codes for CASMAGEAGANV. The full-length CDR3 reads as CASMAGEAGANVLTF. Based on the CDR3 plus reference TRBV2 and TRBJ2-6, the full variable domain is EPEVTQTPSHQVTQMGQEVILRCVPISNHLYFYWYRQILGQKVEFLVSFYNNEISEKSEIFDDQFSVERPDGSNFTLKIRSTKLEDSAMYFCASMAGEAGANVLTFGAGSRLTVL.

In its sample, this clone was seen many times. Sequencing ends 3 residues short of the CDR3 end; the germline J gene provides the rest. The chain uses TRBV7-6 and TRBJ2-7; D perhaps matches TRBD1 (6 bases). Trimming cost V 8 bases and J 0 bases, with 14 bases left between them. The CDR3 covers 14 residues. CDR1 is SGHVS and CDR2 is FNYEAQ in the germline V gene. CDR3 DNA, as far as it was read: TGTGCCAGCGCGAGGACAGCGAGCTCCTACGAG. Translated, it gives CASARTASSYE. The full CDR3 reads CASARTASSYEQYF.

As regards this clone: From the germline J gene comes the end of the CDR3, since the read stops 3 residues before it. The chain recombines TRBV7-8 with TRBJ2-5; TRBD2 is a possible D gene (5 bases). Trimming removed 0 bases at V and 5 bases at J, with 10 bases between. There are 14 residues in the CDR3. CDR1 and CDR2 (germline): SGHVS, FQNEAQ. The CDR3 spells CASSLARGQETQYF. The covered CDR3 bases are TGTGCCAGCAGCTTAGCTCGAGGGCAGGAGACC. Full variable domain (remainder filled in from reference TRBV7-8 and TRBJ2-5): GAGVSQSPRYKVAKRGQDVALRCDPISGHVSLFWYQQALGQGPEFLTYFQNEAQLDKSGLPSDRFFAERPEGSVSTLKIQRTQQEDSAVYLCASSLARGQETQYFGPGTRLLVL.

This clone was observed many times. The read ends 3 residues shy of where the CDR3 ends; the end is completed using the germline J gene. This chain uses TRBV18 with TRBJ2-3; 8 bases are shared with TRBD2. CDR3 size: 13 residues. V lost 4 bases and J lost 8; bases outside the gene matches: 5. From germline, CDR1 is KGHSH and CDR2 LQKENI. The CDR3 spells CASSLAGLGTQYF. Partial CDR3 DNA: TGTGCCAGCTCACTAGCGGGATTGGGTACG. Together with reference TRBV18 and TRBJ2-3, the CDR3 gives the full variable domain: NAGVMQNPRHLVRRRGQEARLRCSPMKGHSHVYWYRQLPEEGLKFMVYLQKENIIDESGMPKERFSAEFPKEGPSILRIQQVVRGDSAAYFCASSLAGLGTQYFGPGTRLTVL.